Included here is one TCR beta chain sequence, with context. The antigen remains undetermined. This specimen belongs to a study of T cell clonotyping in hematopoietic cell transplantation. General study points: At the given depth, recipient repertoires were over 95% de novo clonotypes. Cells were unsorted, so CD4 and CD8 contributions were not separated. Broader posttransplant TCR repertoire diversity was predicted by graft donor and pretransplant recipient Inverse Simpson Index values. After transplant, recipient diversity fell while pathologically expanded clonotypes grew through day 180.

Here immunoSEQ multiplex PCR was the method, and the copy in TCRdb shows in-frame clones only, minus some. The sample has tens of thousands of clones; roughly 90% are singletons. This CDR3 contains 13 residues. Germline CDR1 MGHDK, CDR2 SYGVNS. The V and J ends lost 5 bases and 8 bases respectively, with 15 bases between them. This TCR came from a female patient between 50 and 60 years old who had an allogeneic stem cell transplant from a related donor, so the T cells may come from the graft donor. Some clones in this sample may be carry-over from other donors' samples. Sequencing was performed on PBMCs, taken 100 days after allogeneic stem cell transplant. The chain couples TRBV25-1 to TRBJ1-2; D remains unclear. The CDR3 bases are TGTGCCAGCAGTTTCCACCCTGGGGTGGGCTACACCTTC. It codes for CASSFHPGVGYTF.